This T cell receptor beta chain was identified during a study of blood T cell repertoires in COVID-19. The overall study: COVID-19 samples collected from the United States, Italy and Spain covered acute and convalescent phases. PBMCs, B-cell-depleted T cells, or T cells were the source of the cDNA or gDNA that made up the material.

The CDR3 loop spans 13 amino acids. The V and J ends lost 2 bases and 5 bases respectively, with 6 bases between them. Per germline, CDR1 MNHNY and CDR2 SVGAGI (reference sequence). Repertoires were generated with immunoSEQ multiplex PCR, while TCRdb's copy carries only in-frame clones and drops some. The table records 100,000 to 140,000 clones, roughly 90% of them present only once. V is TRBV6-6 and J is TRBJ1-4; possible D gene TRBD1, 5 bases. Material: peripheral blood. This receptor was identified in a middle-aged man with active or convalescent COVID-19. The CDR3 reads CASSYRTNEKLFF. Here the CDR3 DNA reads TGTGCCAGCAGTTACCGGACAAATGAAAAACTGTTTTTT.